One sample yielded the 27 T cell receptor beta chains listed below, sequenced in a study of T cell responses to AZD1222 COVID-19 vaccine. The assay was immunoSEQ multiplex PCR, and TCRdb's table has in-frame clones only and misses some. The table lists approximately 190,000 clones, 92% of them singletons. This sample comprised peripheral blood, obtained on day 0 of AZD1222 vaccination. Receptors originate from an adult in good health.

This chain uses TRBV12-5 with TRBJ2-3, with D possibly being TRBD1 or TRBD2 (6 bases each). This CDR3 has 15 amino acids. CDR1 is LGHNT and CDR2 is FRNRAP in the germline V gene. V shed 7 bases and J shed 1 base, with 15 bases lying between them. Here the CDR3 DNA reads TGTGCTAGTGTGAGGGGGGCGGACGGCACAGATACGCAGTATTTT. This translates into CASVRGADGTDTQYF.

The V gene is TRBV9, the J gene TRBJ1-1; D gene uncertain. Germline CDR1 reads SGDLS; CDR2 reads YYNGEE. The CDR3 sequence is 13 residues long. Trimming removed 0 bases at V and 2 bases at J, with 5 bases between. CDR3 amino acids: CASSVEINTEAFF. As DNA, the CDR3 is TGTGCCAGCAGCGTAGAAATCAACACTGAAGCTTTCTTT.

CDR3 in amino acids: CASSRELNQPQHF. CDR3 nucleotide sequence: TGTGCCAGCAGCCGGGAACTAAATCAGCCCCAGCATTTT. V gene TRBV11-2 combines with J gene TRBJ1-5; D uncertain. The CDR3 consists of 13 residues. With 5 bases removed from V and 4 bases from J, the gap between germline ends came to 9 bases. Germline V CDR1 and CDR2: SGHAT, FQNNGV.

The chain joins TRBV7-4 to TRBJ1-1, with D hard to call. V lost 4 bases and J lost 7, with 13 bases in between. Germline loops: CDR1 SGHVT, CDR2 SQSDAQ. This CDR3 comprises 13 residues. CDR3 loop: CASSSFRAFEAFF. The CDR3 DNA reads as TGTGCCAGCAGCTCCTTCCGGGCCTTTGAAGCTTTCTTT.

The gene calls are TRBV5-1 and TRBJ2-5; either TRBD1 or TRBD2 may supply D (6 bases each). This CDR3 region has 14 residues. V lost 2 bases and J lost 2, with 10 bases in between. The germline V gene has CDR1 SGHRS and CDR2 YFSETQ. CDR3 DNA: TGCGCCAGCAGCTTAGGGGGGCCGCAAGAGACCCAGTACTTC. Translation: CASSLGGPQETQYF.

As for this clone: Distinct nucleotide sequences in the sample also encode this CDR3. The chain joins TRBV12-3 or TRBV12-4 to TRBJ2-5; no reliable D call. The V and J ends lost 1 base and 5 bases respectively, with 2 bases between them. The CDR3 has 11 amino acids. The CDR3 DNA follows: TGTGCCAGCAGTTTAGGTGAGACCCAGTACTTC. This encodes CASSLGETQYF.

The chain employs TRBV30 and TRBJ2-1, with no clear D. Trimming removed 5 bases at V and 7 bases at J, with 6 bases between. CDR3 length: 10 amino acids. Looked up from germline, CDR1 is GTSNPN and CDR2 is SVGIG (reference sequence). The chain's CDR3 is CAWDKNEQFF. The DNA for the CDR3 is TGTGCCTGGGATAAAAATGAGCAGTTCTTC.

The chain is built from TRBV4-1 and TRBJ2-1; 9 bases match TRBD1. V gave up 7 bases and J gave up 5 bases; unmatched junction bases: 3. CDR3 length: 13 amino acids. Germline CDR1 is MGHRA and CDR2 is YSYEKL. For the CDR3, the DNA is TGCGCCAGCAAGAGGACAGGGGACAATGAGCAGTTCTTC. It translates to CASKRTGDNEQFF.

V is TRBV19 and J is TRBJ1-2; D is unclear. CDR1 is LNHDA and CDR2 is SQIVND in the germline V gene (reference sequence). Trimming stripped 7 bases from V and 4 bases from J, with 10 bases between. The CDR3 runs to 12 residues. The CDR3 is CASIEAPYGYTF. CDR3 DNA: TGTGCCAGTATCGAGGCTCCCTATGGCTACACCTTC. Supplemented by reference TRBV19 and TRBJ1-2, the full variable domain reads DGGITQSPKYLFRKEGQNVTLSCEQNLNHDAMYWYRQDPGQGLRLIYYSQIVNDFQKGDIAEGYSVSREKKESFPLTVTSAQKNPTAFYLCASIEAPYGYTFGSGTRLTVV.

The chain employs TRBV20-1 and TRBJ1-1; D is uncertain. The CDR3 is 10 amino acids. The germline CDR1 and CDR2 sequences are DFQATT and SNEGSKA (reference sequence). With 6 bases removed from V and 7 bases from J, the gap between germline ends came to 9 bases. CDR3 region: CSARDYEAFF. DNA of the CDR3: TGCAGTGCCCGAGATTATGAAGCTTTCTTT.

The J gene is TRBJ1-3, the V gene TRBV6-1, with D possibly matching TRBD1 (6 bases). The CDR3 sequence is 15 residues long. The V and J ends lost 5 bases and 3 bases respectively, with 14 bases between them. The germline gives CDR1 MNHNS, CDR2 SASEGT. CDR3 DNA sequence: TGTGCCAGCAGTTCCAATACAGGGAGTGGAAACACCATATATTTT. As protein: CASSSNTGSGNTIYF.

The rearrangement links TRBV5-6 to TRBJ1-2; D is perhaps TRBD1 (5 bases). The CDR3 spans 16 residues. Germline values: CDR1 SGHDT, CDR2 YYEEEE. V was shortened by 3 bases and J by 8 bases, with 23 bases between the two germline ends. As DNA, the CDR3 is TGTGCCAGCAGCTACTTTAGGCTCGGGACGGCCTGGGGCTACACCTTC. Residues: CASSYFRLGTAWGYTF. Combining the CDR3 with reference TRBV5-6 and TRBJ1-2 gives the whole variable domain DAGVTQSPTHLIKTRGQQVTLRCSPKSGHDTVSWYQQALGQGPQFIFQYYEEEERQRGNFPDRFSGHQFPNYSSELNVNALLLGDSALYLCASSYFRLGTAWGYTFGSGTRLTVV.

This sequence joins TRBV6-5 and TRBJ1-1; TRBD1 matches 7 bases. The V gene end was trimmed by 6 bases and the J gene end by 11 bases; junction bases not matched to a gene: 18. The CDR3 consists of 15 residues. CDR1 MNHEY and CDR2 SVGAGI come from the germline V gene. The CDR3 coding sequence is TGTGCCAGCAGATCACAGGGGCCTCGAAAAAAAATCGCTTTCTTT. Translated: CASRSQGPRKKIAFF.

The chain joins TRBV5-1 to TRBJ2-2, with a weak D call TRBD2 (6 bases). Germline CDR1 is SGHRS and CDR2 is YFSETQ. The CDR3 extends over 14 amino acids. V was clipped by 2 bases and J by 7 bases, with 12 bases between them. The CDR3 loop reads CASSFDGGGGELFF. DNA for the CDR3: TGCGCCAGCAGCTTTGACGGGGGAGGCGGGGAGCTGTTTTTT. The full variable domain, rest sourced from reference TRBV5-1 and TRBJ2-2, is KAGVTQTPRYLIKTRGQQVTLSCSPISGHRSVSWYQQTPGQGLQFLFEYFSETQRNKGNFPGRFSGRQFSNSRSEMNVSTLELGDSALYLCASSFDGGGGELFFGEGSRLTVL.

This clone was recorded once. The CDR3 DNA follows: TGTGCCAGCAGTTTAGGATCCCGGGGGGGGCAGCAGTACTTC. It yields the protein CASSLGSRGGQQYF. The J gene is TRBJ2-7, the V gene TRBV28; TRBD2 aligns across 8 bases. Germline trimming cut 2 bases from V and 8 bases from J; bases unmatched to any gene: 8. Germline CDR1 reads MDHEN; CDR2 reads SYDVKM. The CDR3 is made up of 14 amino acids. The full variable domain, completed using reference TRBV28 and TRBJ2-7, is DVKVTQSSRYLVKRTGEKVFLECVQDMDHENMFWYRQDPGLGLRLIYFSYDVKMKEKGDIPEGYSVSREKKERFSLILESASTNQTSMYLCASSLGSRGGQQYFGPGTRLTVT.

This clone is a singleton in its sample. The chain links TRBV7-3 to TRBJ2-1, with TRBD2 matching over 7 bases. Unmatched junction bases numbered 4, after V lost 5 bases and J lost 3 bases. This CDR3 is built from 14 residues. CDR1 is SGHTA and CDR2 is FQGTGA in the germline V gene. The DNA of the CDR3 is TGTGCCAGCAGCCTTAGCGGGTACTACAATGAGCAGTTCTTC. Amino acids: CASSLSGYYNEQFF. Looking up the rest from reference TRBV7-3 and TRBJ2-1 gives the full variable domain: GAGVSQTPSNKVTEKGKYVELRCDPISGHTALYWYRQSLGQGPEFLIYFQGTGAADDSGLPNDRFFAVRPEGSVSTLKIQRTERGDSAVYLCASSLSGYYNEQFFGPGTRLTVL.

This sequence joins TRBV9 and TRBJ1-2; 12 positions agree with TRBD1. The junction had 15 bases not matched to a gene; V was cut back by 4 bases and J by 8 bases. This CDR3 is 17 amino acids long. Germline assignment: CDR1 SGDLS and CDR2 YYNGEE. The CDR3 region is CASSLGPGGQGARGYTF. The CDR3 bases are TGTGCCAGCAGCCTAGGGCCAGGGGGACAGGGGGCGCGGGGCTACACCTTC.

The chain recombines TRBV3-1 (or the pseudogene TRBV3-2) with TRBJ1-6; D ambiguous. The CDR3 consists of 13 residues. Deletions cut 0 bases from V and 10 bases from J, with 7 bases between. Germline V gives CDR1 LGHDT, CDR2 YNNKEL (reference sequence). In nucleotides, the CDR3 is TGTGCCAGCAGCCAAGATCGGAAATCACCCCTCCACTTT. Translated: CASSQDRKSPLHF.

This chain uses TRBV6-2 or TRBV6-3 with TRBJ2-1; D gene unclear. Looked up from germline, CDR1 is MNHEY and CDR2 is SVGEGT. Trimming took 0 bases from V and 7 from J, leaving 7 bases between them. The CDR3 totals 13 residues. The CDR3 protein is CASSYSGRNEQFF. CDR3 coding DNA: TGTGCCAGCAGTTACTCTGGAAGGAATGAGCAGTTCTTC.

About this clone itself: This CDR3 is also generated by other DNA sequences in the sample. This rearrangement joins TRBV7-9 to TRBJ1-1, with D possibly TRBD1 on 5 matching bases. The CDR3 is 14 amino acids. The V end lost 2 bases, the J end lost 1 base, and 8 bases lay between the germline ends. Germline loops: CDR1 SEHNR, CDR2 FQNEAQ (reference sequence). The CDR3 bases are TGTGCCAGCAGCTTACAGGGATCGAACACTGAAGCTTTCTTT. It encodes CASSLQGSNTEAFF.

The chain joins TRBV6-4 to TRBJ1-4; a possible D gene is TRBD1 (5 bases). CDR3 length equals 13 residues. The V gene lost 2 bases and the J gene lost 8 bases, with 9 bases spanning the gap. Germline CDR1 reads MRHNA; CDR2 reads SNTAGT. For the CDR3, the DNA is TGTGCCAGCAGTGACCAGGAGGGGGAAAAACTGTTTTTT. It yields the protein CASSDQEGEKLFF.

The J gene is TRBJ1-2, the V gene TRBV5-1, with TRBD1 matching 7 bases. Germline V CDR1 and CDR2: SGHRS, YFSETQ. The CDR3 contains 15 residues. V shed 2 bases and J 0 bases; nucleotides not matched to a gene: 4. The CDR3 here is CASSLGTETNYGYTF. The CDR3 region has the DNA TGCGCCAGCAGCTTAGGGACAGAGACTAACTATGGCTACACCTTC. The full variable domain, completed using reference TRBV5-1 and TRBJ1-2, is KAGVTQTPRYLIKTRGQQVTLSCSPISGHRSVSWYQQTPGQGLQFLFEYFSETQRNKGNFPGRFSGRQFSNSRSEMNVSTLELGDSALYLCASSLGTETNYGYTFGSGTRLTVV.

The chain has TRBV5-4 and TRBJ2-7; D is possibly TRBD1 or TRBD2 (6 bases each). CDR3 size: 15 residues. CDR1 is SGHNT and CDR2 is YYREEE in the germline V gene (reference sequence). Trimming took off 3 bases at V and 6 bases at J, with 19 bases between the two ends. The CDR3 sequence: CASSWAGQGRVEQYF. As DNA, the CDR3 is TGTGCCAGCAGCTGGGCGGGGCAGGGGCGGGTCGAGCAGTACTTC.

The gene calls are TRBV7-9 and TRBJ1-5; 9 bases agree with TRBD1. Germline V gene lookup returns CDR1 SEHNR and CDR2 FQNEAQ (reference sequence). This CDR3 is 15 amino acids long. After removal of 5 bases from V and 3 bases from J, the junction contained 5 bases not matched to a gene. The CDR3, as DNA: TGTGCCAGCAGCCCGACAGGGGGGGTCAATCAGCCCCAGCATTTT. It specifies CASSPTGGVNQPQHF.

The V call is TRBV28, the J call TRBJ1-5, with 8 bases lining up with TRBD1. Germline CDR1 reads MDHEN; CDR2 reads SYDVKM. There are 14 residues in the CDR3. Trimming at V came to 2 bases and at J to 5 bases, leaving 2 bases not matched to a gene. DNA for the CDR3: TGTGCCAGCAGTTTAGACAGGGGCTATCAGCCCCAGCATTTT. Its protein is CASSLDRGYQPQHF.

The genes are TRBV5-1 and TRBJ1-1; possible D gene TRBD1, 5 bases. This CDR3 has 15 residues. V lost 0 bases, J lost 1 base, and 10 bases lay in between. Germline V lookup: CDR1 SGHRS, CDR2 YFSETQ. CDR3 sequence: CASSLGQPKNTEAFF. The CDR3 DNA sequence: TGCGCCAGCAGCTTGGGACAGCCAAAGAACACTGAAGCTTTCTTT.

This sequence joins TRBV19 and TRBJ2-5; 8 nucleotides match TRBD1. The CDR3 is 14 amino acids. CDR1 LNHDA and CDR2 SQIVND come from the germline V gene (reference sequence). V lost 6 bases, J lost 2 bases, and 5 bases stayed unmatched. This chain's CDR3 is CASRRDRQQETQYF. The CDR3 nucleotides are TGTGCCAGTAGGAGGGACAGGCAACAAGAGACCCAGTACTTC.